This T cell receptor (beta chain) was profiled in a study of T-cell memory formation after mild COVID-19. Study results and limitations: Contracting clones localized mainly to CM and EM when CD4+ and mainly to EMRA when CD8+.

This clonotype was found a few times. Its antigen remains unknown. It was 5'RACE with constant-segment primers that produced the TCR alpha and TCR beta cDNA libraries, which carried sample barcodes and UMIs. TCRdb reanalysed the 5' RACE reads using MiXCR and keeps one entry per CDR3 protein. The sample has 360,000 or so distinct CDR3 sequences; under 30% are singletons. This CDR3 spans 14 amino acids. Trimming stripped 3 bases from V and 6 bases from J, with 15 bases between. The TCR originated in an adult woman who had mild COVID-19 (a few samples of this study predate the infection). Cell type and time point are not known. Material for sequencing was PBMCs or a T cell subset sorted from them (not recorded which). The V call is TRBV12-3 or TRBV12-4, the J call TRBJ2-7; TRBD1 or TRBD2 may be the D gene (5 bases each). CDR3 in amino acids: CASSLDGAGVEQYF. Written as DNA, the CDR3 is TGTGCCAGCAGTTTGGACGGGGCGGGCGTCGAGCAGTACTTC.